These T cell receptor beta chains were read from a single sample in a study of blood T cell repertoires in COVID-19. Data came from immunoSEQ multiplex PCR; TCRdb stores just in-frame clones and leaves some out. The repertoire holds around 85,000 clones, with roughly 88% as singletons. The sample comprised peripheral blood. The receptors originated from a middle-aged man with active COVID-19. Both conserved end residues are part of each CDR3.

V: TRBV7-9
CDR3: CASSLRQGLTNEKLFF

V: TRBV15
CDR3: CATSRDYGGGNEKLFF

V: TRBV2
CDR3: CASSEGTSGIYEQYF

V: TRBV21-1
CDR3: CASSIQQASIEAFF

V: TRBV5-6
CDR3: CASSSKGQQDTQYF

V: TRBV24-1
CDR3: CATSDGGDRPGYTF

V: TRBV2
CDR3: CASSRDRGSYNEQFF

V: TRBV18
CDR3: CASSPYRDSAYEQYF

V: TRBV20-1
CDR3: CSASPAGALRPQHF

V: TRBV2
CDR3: CASSAGQGGGPQHF

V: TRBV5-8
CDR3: CARPPRGTRTGELFF

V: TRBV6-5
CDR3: CASSPGVGGGYGYTF

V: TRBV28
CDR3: CASRDAGEEDYTF

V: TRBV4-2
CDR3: CASSRRDRSQVEAFF

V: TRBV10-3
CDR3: CATKAGASGRAYEQYF

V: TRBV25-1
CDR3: CASSQRENTEAFF

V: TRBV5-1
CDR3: CASSFSLMGQGAHEQYF

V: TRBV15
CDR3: CATSWRGSADTQYF

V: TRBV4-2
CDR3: CASSQGRGTDTQYF

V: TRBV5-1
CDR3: CASSLKSDSGYTF

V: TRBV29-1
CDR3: CSVARGTGEENGYTF

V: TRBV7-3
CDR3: CASSSSLNTEAFF

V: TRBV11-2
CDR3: CASSLALARVNTEAFF

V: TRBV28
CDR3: CATIDPIGGEQYF

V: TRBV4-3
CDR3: CASSQERYLQTGQYF

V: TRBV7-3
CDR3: CASSSPTSGQTSESYNEQFF

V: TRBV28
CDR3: CASSFRTGPGNTIYF

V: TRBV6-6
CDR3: CASSYGTGVAGELFF

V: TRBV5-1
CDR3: CASSLTTGGFAEAFF

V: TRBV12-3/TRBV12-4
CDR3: CASSSDRNTEAFF

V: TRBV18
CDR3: CASSPGQGNSPLHF

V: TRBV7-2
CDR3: CASSPDRGRSTEAFF